The 28 T cell receptor beta chains below all came from one sample that was sequenced in a study of T cells after yellow fever vaccination. In TCRdb, the 5' RACE reads were re-called with MiXCR into one record per CDR3 protein. The data contain 300,000 to 400,000 distinct CDR3 sequences, roughly an eighth of them singletons. Source: CD4+ T cells sorted from PBMCs, taken 15 days after the yellow fever booster vaccination. The receptors originated from a man aged 18-30 years who received the YFV17D yellow fever vaccine.

V is TRBV10-3 and J is TRBJ2-2; D might be TRBD1 (5 bases). V was trimmed by 4 bases and J by 7 bases, leaving 16 bases between them. The germline V gene encodes CDR1 ENHRY and CDR2 SYGVKD. The CDR3 length is 15 residues. This chain's CDR3 is CAISAVGGAVGELFF. CDR3 in DNA: TGTGCCATCAGTGCCGTTGGTGGGGCTGTCGGGGAGCTGTTTTTT.

This chain connects TRBV7-3 to TRBJ2-2, with 9 bases identical to TRBD1. J was trimmed by 6 bases and V by 1 base; bases with no gene match: 6. CDR3 length: 16 residues. Germline V gene sequence: CDR1 SGHTA, CDR2 FQGTGA. Here the CDR3 DNA reads TGTGCCAGCAGCTTAATTGGGACAGGGCTTTCCGGGGAGCTGTTTTTT. Residues: CASSLIGTGLSGELFF.

This clonotype was picked up a small number of times. The chain combines TRBV28 with TRBJ2-7; the D is unclear. Per germline, CDR1 MDHEN and CDR2 SYDVKM. This CDR3 has 13 amino acids. V lost 8 bases and J lost 0, with 11 bases in between. CDR3 in amino acids: CASGLPSSYEQYV. CDR3 nucleotide sequence: TGTGCCAGCGGTCTTCCCAGCTCCTACGAGCAGTACGTC.

The rearrangement links TRBV7-9 to TRBJ2-7, with D possibly matching TRBD1 (6 bases). Trimming shortened V by 3 bases and J by 2 bases, and 14 bases separated the two germline ends. CDR1 is SEHNR, CDR2 FQNEAQ, per germline (reference sequence). The CDR3 covers 15 residues. CDR3 loop: CASSLTRGYPYEQYF. The CDR3 DNA is TGTGCCAGCAGCTTGACCAGGGGCTACCCCTACGAGCAGTACTTC.

In its sample, this clonotype was seen many times. The rearrangement joins TRBV7-9 to TRBJ1-3; 7 bases line up with TRBD1. CDR3 length: 14 residues. Losses at the gene ends were 5 bases for V and 0 bases for J; bases not matched to a gene: 1. Germline V CDR1 and CDR2: SEHNR, FQNEAQ (reference sequence). DNA of the CDR3: TGTGCCAGCAGCCCAGGGGGCTCTGGAAACACCATATATTTT. Translated: CASSPGGSGNTIYF.

The V and J genes are TRBV7-2 and TRBJ1-1; no clear D gene. Trimming shortened V by 0 bases and J by 3 bases, and 11 bases separated the two germline ends. The length of the CDR3 is 15 residues. CDR1 is SGHTA, CDR2 FQGNSA, per germline. The CDR3 spells CASSLAGGVDTEAFF. CDR3 nucleotide sequence: TGTGCCAGCAGCTTAGCCGGTGGGGTTGACACTGAAGCTTTCTTT.

This clonotype was seen many times. The chain has TRBV12-3 or TRBV12-4 and TRBJ2-1; no reliable D call. This CDR3 is 15 amino acids long. Trimming left V 2 bases short and J 0 bases short, with 8 bases between. The CDR3 reads CASSLSTGSYNEQFF. CDR3 sequence (DNA): TGTGCCAGCAGTTTAAGTACGGGCTCCTACAATGAGCAGTTCTTC.

This clonotype came up a few times. The J gene is TRBJ2-7, the V gene TRBV29-1; D is ambiguous. V lost 2 bases and J lost 1, with 21 bases in between. The CDR3 runs to 17 residues. Per germline, CDR1 SQVTM and CDR2 ANQGSEA. DNA of the CDR3: TGCAGCGTTGAATTTTCGGGCGCCCCTCAGTGTTCCTACGAGCAGTACGTC. Its translation: CSVEFSGAPQCSYEQYV.

This clonotype was seen more than once but under ten times. V is TRBV2 and J is TRBJ2-1; D assignment may be TRBD1 or TRBD2 (5 bases each). The CDR3 has 12 amino acids. Germline CDR1 is SNHLY and CDR2 is FYNNEI. The V end was cut by 4 bases, the J end by 9 bases, with 10 bases between. CDR3 sequence (DNA): TGTGCCAGCAGTGGGGGGAACGTTGAGCAGTTCTTC. This encodes CASSGGNVEQFF.

The sample holds many counts of this clonotype. The rearrangement links TRBV5-1 to TRBJ2-2; no clear D. Germline V lookup: CDR1 SGHRS, CDR2 YFSETQ. The ends were cut back, 4 bases at V and 2 bases at J, with 12 bases in the middle. The CDR3 covers 15 residues. The CDR3 region is CASSLLGYNTGELFF. In DNA form, the CDR3 reads TGCGCCAGCAGCCTCCTGGGCTATAACACCGGGGAGCTGTTTTTT. The whole variable domain, filled in from reference TRBV5-1 and TRBJ2-2, reads KAGVTQTPRYLIKTRGQQVTLSCSPISGHRSVSWYQQTPGQGLQFLFEYFSETQRNKGNFPGRFSGRQFSNSRSEMNVSTLELGDSALYLCASSLLGYNTGELFFGEGSRLTVL.

This clonotype showed up just a few times. The chain employs TRBV10-3 and TRBJ2-3; 10 bases map to TRBD2. CDR1 and CDR2 (germline): ENHRY, SYGVKD. The V and J ends lost 8 bases and 6 bases, in that order; junction bases with no gene match: 5. The CDR3 covers 13 residues. This CDR3 reads CAIGIAGGDTQYF. The CDR3 region has the DNA TGTGCCATCGGCATAGCGGGGGGTGATACGCAGTATTTT.

The chain carries TRBV4-1 and TRBJ2-1, with D possibly TRBD2 on 5 matching bases. Trimming took 1 base from V and 10 from J, leaving 17 bases between them. This CDR3 spans 15 amino acids. Germline V lookup: CDR1 MGHRA, CDR2 YSYEKL. CDR3 sequence reads: CASSQGMEALIEQFF. CDR3 DNA sequence: TGCGCCAGCAGCCAAGGCATGGAGGCTTTGATAGAGCAGTTCTTC.

This clonotype was detected only a few times. V and J are TRBV6-5 and TRBJ2-7, with 7 bases fitting TRBD2. Germline V gene data show CDR1 as MNHEY and CDR2 as SVGAGI. Germline trimming cut 2 bases from V and 4 bases from J; bases unmatched to any gene: 8. This CDR3 contains 15 residues. In DNA, the CDR3 is TGTGCCAGCAGTTACGGGGCGGGGAGGGGATACGAGCAGTACTTC. Translation gives CASSYGAGRGYEQYF.

J is TRBJ2-7 and V is TRBV2; D is undetermined. Germline CDR1 SNHLY, CDR2 FYNNEI. Between the trimmed V and J ends, which lost 6 bases and 4 bases, there was a span of 10 bases. CDR3 size: 12 residues. CDR3 residues: CASRAYIYEQYF. CDR3 nucleotide sequence: TGTGCCAGCAGGGCCTATATATACGAGCAGTACTTC.

This clonotype was recorded at least ten times. The chain uses TRBV24-1 and TRBJ2-3; TRBD2 matches 11 bases. After removal of 4 bases from V and 6 bases from J, the junction contained 14 bases not matched to a gene. The length of the CDR3 is 18 residues. CDR1 and CDR2 (germline): KGHDR, SFDVKD. CDR3 amino acids: CATSDPGTSGHGEDTQYF. CDR3 nucleotides: TGTGCCACCAGTGACCCAGGGACTAGCGGCCATGGGGAGGATACGCAGTATTTT.

The sample holds a few counts of this clonotype. The chain combines TRBV7-9 with TRBJ1-2; D is undetermined. The CDR3 totals 14 residues. Germline values: CDR1 SEHNR, CDR2 FQNEAQ (reference sequence). The V and J ends lost 5 bases and 2 bases respectively, with 12 bases between them. CDR3 DNA sequence: TGTGCCAGCAGCCTAAGTAGGCAAAACTATGGCTACACCTTC. This encodes CASSLSRQNYGYTF.

The V gene is TRBV7-7, the J gene TRBJ2-1; D assignment may be TRBD1 or TRBD2 (6 bases each). Deletions cut 4 bases from V and 2 bases from J, with 12 bases between. The CDR3 sequence is 15 residues long. Germline lookup yields CDR1 SSHAT and CDR2 FNYEAQ (reference sequence). CDR3 nucleotide sequence: TGTGCCAGCAGCTCCGGGGGCCCCACCTACAATGAGCAGTTCTTC. Translation: CASSSGGPTYNEQFF.

This chain connects TRBV5-1 to TRBJ1-5, with D maybe TRBD1 (5 bases). Between the trimmed V and J ends, which lost 4 bases and 1 base, there was a span of 15 bases. The CDR3 runs 16 residues. Germline V gene sequence: CDR1 SGHRS, CDR2 YFSETQ. The CDR3 DNA sequence: TGCGCCAGCAGCCGATTAACGGGGGAAAGCAATCAGCCCCAGCATTTT. The encoded protein is CASSRLTGESNQPQHF.

The chain employs TRBV19 and TRBJ2-1; weak D call: TRBD1 (5 bases). In germline, CDR1 is LNHDA, CDR2 SQIVND (reference sequence). Trimming took 5 bases from V and 6 from J, leaving 14 bases between them. The CDR3 is made up of 14 amino acids. The CDR3 sequence is CASSETVTINEQFF. CDR3 nucleotide sequence: TGTGCCAGTAGTGAGACAGTTACTATCAATGAGCAGTTCTTC.

This clonotype was picked up a small number of times. The chain recombines TRBV12-3 or TRBV12-4 with TRBJ1-6; tentatively, D is TRBD1 (5 bases). This CDR3 is built from 15 residues. Deletions cut 2 bases from V and 1 base from J, with 6 bases between. Written as DNA, the CDR3 is TGTGCCAGCAGTTTAAGGGGTTCCTATAATTCACCCCTCCACTTT. It yields the protein CASSLRGSYNSPLHF.

V gene TRBV6-2 or TRBV6-3 combines with J gene TRBJ2-5; D unclear. This CDR3 comprises 14 residues. V dropped 6 bases and J dropped 1 base, with 12 bases sitting between them. Per germline, CDR1 MNHEY and CDR2 SVGEGT. As DNA, the CDR3 is TGTGCCAGCAGGGACCCGGGCGTCCAAGAGACCCAGTACTTC. It codes for CASRDPGVQETQYF.

J is TRBJ2-6 and V is TRBV12-5, with 7 bases aligning to TRBD2. Unmatched junction bases numbered 7, after V lost 0 bases and J lost 2 bases. The V gene's germline CDR1 is LGHNT and CDR2 FRNRAP. The CDR3 is 18 amino acids. The CDR3 bases are TGTGCTAGTGGTTTGGTACTCGGGGGGTTGGCTGGGGCCAACGTCCTGACTTTC. This encodes CASGLVLGGLAGANVLTF.

The CDR3 sequence: CSASDRVTEAFF. In nucleotides, the CDR3 is TGCAGTGCTTCTGACAGGGTAACTGAAGCTTTCTTT. The chain has TRBV20-1 and TRBJ1-1; 7 bases align to TRBD1. The germline V gene encodes CDR1 DFQATT and CDR2 SNEGSKA (reference sequence). CDR3 length equals 12 residues. Trimming removed 5 bases from V and 5 bases from J; junction bases left unmatched: 5.

This clonotype was seen a handful of times. The chain combines TRBV5-4 with TRBJ2-3; tentatively, D is TRBD1 or TRBD2 (5 bases each). V was shortened by 4 bases and J by 3 bases, with 9 bases between the two germline ends. CDR1 is SGHNT and CDR2 is YYREEE in the germline V gene (reference sequence). The CDR3 has 13 amino acids. In nucleotides, the CDR3 is TGTGCCAGCAGCGGGACCCAGACAGATACGCAGTATTTT. It is translated as CASSGTQTDTQYF.

The V call is TRBV7-8, the J call TRBJ2-7; tentatively, D is TRBD2 (5 bases). This CDR3 region has 16 residues. Germline assignment: CDR1 SGHVS and CDR2 FQNEAQ. V was clipped by 1 base and J by 0 bases, with 13 bases between them. This CDR3 is CASSLDDSESSYEQYV. CDR3 coding DNA: TGTGCCAGCAGCTTAGATGATAGCGAAAGCTCCTACGAGCAGTACGTC.

This clonotype was seen only a few times. The chain employs TRBV18 and TRBJ1-3, with D uncertain. This CDR3 comprises 16 residues. Germline CDR1 is KGHSH and CDR2 is LQKENI. Trimming removed 0 bases from V and 0 bases from J, with 9 bases in between. Here the CDR3 DNA reads TGTGCCAGCTCACCACCTGGGGTCCTCTCTGGAAACACCATATATTTT. Amino acids: CASSPPGVLSGNTIYF.

This clonotype was counted many times. This rearrangement joins TRBV4-2 to TRBJ2-3; D remains unclear. CDR1 and CDR2 from the germline V gene are LGHNA and YNFKEQ. The CDR3 is made up of 13 amino acids. The V end lost 4 bases, the J end lost 4 bases, and 9 bases lay between the germline ends. Here the CDR3 DNA reads TGTGCCAGCAGCCCCCATGCGGCAGATACGCAGTATTTT. Translating it yields CASSPHAADTQYF.

This clonotype appeared a few times. The rearrangement joins TRBV3-1 to TRBJ1-2, with D perhaps TRBD1 (6 bases). Trimming removed 2 bases from V and 8 bases from J, with 12 bases in between. Germline V CDR1 and CDR2: LGHDT, YNNKEL (reference sequence). The CDR3 runs to 13 residues. The chain's CDR3 is CASSQQTGGGYTF. In DNA, the CDR3 is TGTGCCAGCAGCCAACAGACAGGCGGGGGCTACACCTTC.